The 8 T cell receptor beta chains below all came from one sample that was sequenced in a study of cytomegalovirus exposure and HLA in healthy donors. The primer mix had 60 Vbeta and 13 Jbeta primers. Assay: immunoSEQ multiplex PCR; the TCRdb copy retains only in-frame clones and omits some. The sample holds 130,000 or so clones; around 84% are singletons and the top ten take approximately 3.1%. Specimen: PBMCs. The receptors were gathered from a young woman in good health and CMV-seropositive.

This rearrangement joins TRBV11-2 to TRBJ2-7; perhaps TRBD1 as D (6 bases). The CDR3 is 15 residues long. Trimming shortened V by 4 bases and J by 2 bases, and 15 bases separated the two germline ends. Germline loops: CDR1 SGHAT, CDR2 FQNNGV. The CDR3 loop is CASSYTRDKTYEQYF. CDR3 DNA: TGTGCCAGCAGCTACACCCGGGACAAGACCTACGAGCAGTACTTC.

This chain links TRBV15 with TRBJ1-5, with TRBD1 matching 9 bases. Germline V gene lookup returns CDR1 LNHNV and CDR2 YYDKDF (reference sequence). V lost 3 bases and J lost 6; bases outside the gene matches: 6. The CDR3 is made up of 15 amino acids. CDR3: CATSRGDRGVQPQHF. The DNA of the CDR3 is TGTGCCACCAGCAGGGGAGACAGGGGGGTTCAGCCCCAGCATTTT.

Only a few counts were recorded for this clone. The V and J genes are TRBV27 and TRBJ2-7, with D possibly matching TRBD1 (6 bases). Deletions cut 4 bases from V and 5 bases from J, with 18 bases between. The CDR3 runs to 15 residues. The germline V gene has CDR1 MNHEY and CDR2 SMNVEV (reference sequence). CDR3 DNA sequence: TGTGCCAGCAGTTACTCCAACAGGGTCTTAAACGAGCAGTACTTC. Its translation: CASSYSNRVLNEQYF.

This clone was detected a few times. V and J are TRBV9 and TRBJ2-1; unclear D gene. Trimming stripped 0 bases from V and 6 bases from J, with 10 bases between. CDR1 and CDR2 from the germline V gene are SGDLS and YYNGEE. The CDR3 is 14 amino acids. The CDR3 DNA reads TGTGCCAGCAGCGTAGGCTGGCGGCCCAATGAGCAGTTCTTC. Amino acids: CASSVGWRPNEQFF.

The chain combines TRBV6-1 with TRBJ2-5; 10 nucleotides align to TRBD2. CDR1 MNHNS and CDR2 SASEGT come from the germline V gene. The CDR3 contains 16 residues. V lost 1 base and J lost 5; bases outside the gene matches: 7. CDR3 nucleotides: TGTGCCAGCAGTGAAGGGAGCGGGGGGGCCTGGGAGACCCAGTACTTC. Translating it yields CASSEGSGGAWETQYF.

This chain joins TRBV6-5 and TRBJ1-1; TRBD1 is a possible D gene (6 bases). The germline gives CDR1 MNHEY, CDR2 SVGAGI. V was cut by 4 bases and J by 1 base, with 10 bases left in between. The CDR3 has 14 residues. CDR3 sequence: CASSLTGENTEAFF. As DNA, the CDR3 is TGTGCCAGCAGTTTGACAGGAGAGAACACTGAAGCTTTCTTT.

The rearrangement links TRBV10-1 to TRBJ1-2; 7 nucleotides align to TRBD1. Germline-derived CDR1 and CDR2 are WNHNN and SYGVQD (reference sequence). V shed 0 bases, J shed 13 bases, and the junction held 8 bases outside the gene matches. CDR3 size: 13 residues. The DNA for the CDR3 is TGCGCCAGCAGTGAGTCCAGGACAGGCCCCCTCACCTTC. Its translation: CASSESRTGPLTF.

The gene calls are TRBV7-3 and TRBJ1-4; TRBD1 aligns across 7 bases. CDR3 length: 14 amino acids. With 2 bases clipped from V and 7 bases from J, the junction kept 4 bases outside the gene matches. Germline V gene data show CDR1 as SGHTA and CDR2 as FQGTGA. The CDR3 DNA sequence: TGTGCCAGCAGCTTAGGAGGGGGCGGTGAAAAACTGTTTTTT. The encoded protein is CASSLGGGGEKLFF.